Included here is one T cell receptor (beta chain) sequence, with context. This CDR3 has 13 amino acids. V gave up 6 bases and J gave up 1 base, with 9 bases separating them. Per the germline V gene, CDR1 is SNHLY and CDR2 is FYNNEI. As handled by the study authors: It was from reference gene primer amplification that nucleated cell counts were estimated. Only in-frame clones appear in the TCRdb table, and some are missing; sequencing was by immunoSEQ multiplex PCR. D and trimming were read from the DNA, whereas the V and J calls and clone size are those reported in that table. There are 200,000 to 250,000 clones in the sample; around four fifths occur only once, and more than 6% lies in the top ten. The entry originates in a study of blood T cell repertoires in COVID-19. At the level of the study: Samples taken during acute and convalescent COVID-19 were collected in the United States, Italy and Spain. PBMCs, B-cell-depleted T cells, or T cells were the source of the cDNA or gDNA that made up the material.

The rearrangement links TRBV2 to TRBJ1-1, with D uncertain. Sequencing used peripheral blood. This clonotype was obtained from a woman in her sixties with active or convalescent COVID-19. As DNA, the CDR3 is TGTGCCAGCAGCGACGACTGGAACACTGAAGCTTTCTTT. Its protein is CASSDDWNTEAFF.